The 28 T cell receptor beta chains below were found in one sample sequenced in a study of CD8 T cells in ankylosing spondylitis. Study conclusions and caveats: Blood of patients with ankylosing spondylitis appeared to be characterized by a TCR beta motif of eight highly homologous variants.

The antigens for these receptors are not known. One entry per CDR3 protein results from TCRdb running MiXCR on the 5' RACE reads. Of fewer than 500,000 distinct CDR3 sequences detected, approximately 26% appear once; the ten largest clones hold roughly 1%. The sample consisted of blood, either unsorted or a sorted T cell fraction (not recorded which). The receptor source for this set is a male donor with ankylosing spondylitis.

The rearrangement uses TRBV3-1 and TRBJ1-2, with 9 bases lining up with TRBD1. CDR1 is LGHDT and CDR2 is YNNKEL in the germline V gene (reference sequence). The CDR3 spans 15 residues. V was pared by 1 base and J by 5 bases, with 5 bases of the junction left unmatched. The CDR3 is CASSQADRGVYGYTF. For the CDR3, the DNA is TGTGCCAGCAGCCAAGCAGACAGGGGGGTGTATGGCTACACCTTC.

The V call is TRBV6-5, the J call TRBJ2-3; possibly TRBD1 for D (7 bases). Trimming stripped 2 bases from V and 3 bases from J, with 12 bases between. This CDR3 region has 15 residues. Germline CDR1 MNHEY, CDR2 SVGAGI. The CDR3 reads CASSYGRGRTDTQYF. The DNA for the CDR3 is TGTGCCAGCAGTTACGGCAGGGGGAGGACAGATACGCAGTATTTT.

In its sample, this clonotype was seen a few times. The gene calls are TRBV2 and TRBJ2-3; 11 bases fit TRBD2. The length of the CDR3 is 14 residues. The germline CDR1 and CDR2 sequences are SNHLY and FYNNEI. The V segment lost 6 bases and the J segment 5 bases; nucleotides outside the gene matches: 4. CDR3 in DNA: TGTGCCAGCAGGCCGGGACTAGCGGTAGATACGCAGTATTTT. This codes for CASRPGLAVDTQYF. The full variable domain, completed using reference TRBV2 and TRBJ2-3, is EPEVTQTPSHQVTQMGQEVILRCVPISNHLYFYWYRQILGQKVEFLVSFYNNEISEKSEIFDDQFSVERPDGSNFTLKIRSTKLEDSAMYFCASRPGLAVDTQYFGPGTRLTVL.

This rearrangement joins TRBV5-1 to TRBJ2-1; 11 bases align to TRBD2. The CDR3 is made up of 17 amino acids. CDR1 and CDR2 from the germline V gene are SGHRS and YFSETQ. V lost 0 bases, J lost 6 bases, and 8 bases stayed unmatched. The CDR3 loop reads CASSLDLAGGTGNEQFF. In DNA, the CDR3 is TGCGCCAGCAGCTTGGACCTAGCGGGAGGCACCGGCAATGAGCAGTTCTTC.

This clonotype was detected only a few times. CDR3 amino acids: CATSRDLLADANTGELFF. CDR3 nucleotides: TGTGCCACCAGCAGAGATCTCCTAGCGGACGCGAACACCGGGGAGCTGTTTTTT. This chain uses TRBV15 with TRBJ2-2, with 7 bases fitting TRBD2. The length of the CDR3 is 18 residues. V shed 0 bases, J shed 0 bases, and the junction held 7 bases outside the gene matches. Germline V gives CDR1 LNHNV, CDR2 YYDKDF (reference sequence).

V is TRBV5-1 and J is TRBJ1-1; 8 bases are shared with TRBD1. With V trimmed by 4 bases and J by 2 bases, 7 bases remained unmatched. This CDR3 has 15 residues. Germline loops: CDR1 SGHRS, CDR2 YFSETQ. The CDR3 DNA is TGCGCCAGCAGCCATGGACAGGGAAAAAACACTGAAGCTTTCTTT. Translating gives CASSHGQGKNTEAFF.

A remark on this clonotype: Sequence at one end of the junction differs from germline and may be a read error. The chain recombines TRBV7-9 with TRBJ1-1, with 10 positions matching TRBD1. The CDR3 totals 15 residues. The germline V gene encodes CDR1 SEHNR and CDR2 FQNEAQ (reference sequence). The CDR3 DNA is TGTGCTAGCAGCTTCCGGACAGGGGGGAACACTGAAGCTTTCTTT. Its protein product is CASSFRTGGNTEAFF.

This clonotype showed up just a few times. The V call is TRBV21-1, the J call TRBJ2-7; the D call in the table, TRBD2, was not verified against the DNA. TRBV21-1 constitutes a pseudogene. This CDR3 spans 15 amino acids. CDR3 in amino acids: CASSERTSGKAEQYV. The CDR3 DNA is TGTGCCAGCAGCGAGAGGACTAGCGGGAAAGCCGAGCAGTACGTC.

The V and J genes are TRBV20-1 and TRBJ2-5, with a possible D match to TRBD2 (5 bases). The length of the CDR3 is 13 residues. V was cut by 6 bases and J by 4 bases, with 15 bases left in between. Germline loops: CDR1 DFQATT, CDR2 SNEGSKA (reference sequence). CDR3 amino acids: CSANEGSRETQYF. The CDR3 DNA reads TGCAGTGCAAACGAGGGATCCCGAGAGACCCAGTACTTC.

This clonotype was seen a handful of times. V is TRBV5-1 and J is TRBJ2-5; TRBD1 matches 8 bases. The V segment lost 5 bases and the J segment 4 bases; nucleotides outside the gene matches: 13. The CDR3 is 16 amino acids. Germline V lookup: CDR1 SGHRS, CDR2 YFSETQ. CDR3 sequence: CASSSLGTGGPETQYF. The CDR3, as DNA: TGCGCCAGCAGTTCACTGGGGACAGGAGGACCAGAGACCCAGTACTTC.

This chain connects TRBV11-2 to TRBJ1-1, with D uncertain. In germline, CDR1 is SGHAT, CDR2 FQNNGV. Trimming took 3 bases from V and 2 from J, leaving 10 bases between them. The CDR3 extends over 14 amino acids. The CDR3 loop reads CASSFQTGNTEAFF. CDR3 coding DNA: TGTGCCAGCAGCTTCCAGACGGGTAACACTGAAGCTTTCTTT.

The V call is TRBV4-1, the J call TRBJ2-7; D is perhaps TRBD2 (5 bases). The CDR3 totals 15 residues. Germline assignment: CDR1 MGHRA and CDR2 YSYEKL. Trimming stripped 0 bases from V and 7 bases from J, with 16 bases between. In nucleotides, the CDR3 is TGCGCCAGCAGCCAAGATCTGTCGGGATTTAAGGAGCAGTACGTC. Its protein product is CASSQDLSGFKEQYV.

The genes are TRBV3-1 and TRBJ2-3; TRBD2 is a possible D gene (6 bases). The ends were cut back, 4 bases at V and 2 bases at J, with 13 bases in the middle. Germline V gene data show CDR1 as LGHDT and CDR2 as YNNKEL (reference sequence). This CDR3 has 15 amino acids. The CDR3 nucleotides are TGTGCCAGCAGCCGGATCGGAGGGGACACAGATACGCAGTATTTT. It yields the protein CASSRIGGDTDTQYF.

The CDR3 DNA is TGCGCCAGCAGCCCTAGGACAGGGGGGGCCTACAATGAGCAGTTCTTC. Its protein is CASSPRTGGAYNEQFF. This rearrangement joins TRBV5-1 to TRBJ2-1; 10 bases agree with TRBD1. V shed 4 bases, J shed 2 bases, and the junction held 6 bases outside the gene matches. CDR1 and CDR2 (germline): SGHRS, YFSETQ. The CDR3 extends over 16 amino acids.

This CDR3 reads CASSLGLAGMETQYF. The CDR3 region has the DNA TGTGCCAGCAGTTTAGGGCTAGCGGGAATGGAGACCCAGTACTTC. The V gene is TRBV12-3 or TRBV12-4, the J gene TRBJ2-5; 9 bases line up with TRBD2. This CDR3 region has 15 residues. V shed 1 base, J shed 5 bases, and the junction held 5 bases outside the gene matches.

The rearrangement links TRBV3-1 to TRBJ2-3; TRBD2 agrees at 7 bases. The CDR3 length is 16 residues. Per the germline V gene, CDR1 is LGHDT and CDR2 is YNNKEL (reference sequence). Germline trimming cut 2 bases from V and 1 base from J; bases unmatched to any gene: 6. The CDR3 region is CASSQRYAGGTDTQYF. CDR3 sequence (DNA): TGTGCCAGCAGCCAACGATACGCGGGGGGCACAGATACGCAGTATTTT.

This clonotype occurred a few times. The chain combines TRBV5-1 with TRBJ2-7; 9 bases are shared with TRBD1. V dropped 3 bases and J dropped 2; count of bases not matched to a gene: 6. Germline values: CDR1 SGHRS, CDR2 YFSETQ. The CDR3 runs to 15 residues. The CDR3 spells CASSSGTGYAYEQYF. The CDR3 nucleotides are TGCGCCAGCAGCTCGGGGACAGGGTATGCCTACGAGCAGTACTTC.

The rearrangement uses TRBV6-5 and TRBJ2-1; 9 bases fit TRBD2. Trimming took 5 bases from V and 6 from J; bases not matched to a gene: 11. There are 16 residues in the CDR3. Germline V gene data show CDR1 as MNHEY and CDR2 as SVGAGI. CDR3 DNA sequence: TGTGCCAGCAGTCACCCCGGGACTAGCACCGTCAATGAGCAGTTCTTC. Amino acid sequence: CASSHPGTSTVNEQFF.

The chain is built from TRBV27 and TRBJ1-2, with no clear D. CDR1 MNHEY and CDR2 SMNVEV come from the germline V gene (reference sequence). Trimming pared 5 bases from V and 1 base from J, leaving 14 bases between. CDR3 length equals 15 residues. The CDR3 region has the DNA TGTGCCAGCAGTCTCAAAAGGGAGCTTAACTATGGCTACACCTTC. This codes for CASSLKRELNYGYTF.

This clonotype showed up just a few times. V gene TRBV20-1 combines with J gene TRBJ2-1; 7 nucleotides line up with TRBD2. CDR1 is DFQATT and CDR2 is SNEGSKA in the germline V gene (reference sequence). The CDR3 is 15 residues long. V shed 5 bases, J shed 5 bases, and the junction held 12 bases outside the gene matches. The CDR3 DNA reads TGCAGTGCTTTACCCGTCCTAGCGGAAAACAATGAGCAGTTCTTC. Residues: CSALPVLAENNEQFF.

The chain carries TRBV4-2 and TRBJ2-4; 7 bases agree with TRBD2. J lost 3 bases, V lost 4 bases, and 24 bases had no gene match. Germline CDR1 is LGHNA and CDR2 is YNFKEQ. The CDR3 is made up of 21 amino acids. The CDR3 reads CASSPSGGSPTLLRVKNIQYF. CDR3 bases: TGTGCCAGCAGCCCGTCCGGCGGGAGCCCGACCTTGCTTAGGGTCAAAAACATTCAGTACTTC.

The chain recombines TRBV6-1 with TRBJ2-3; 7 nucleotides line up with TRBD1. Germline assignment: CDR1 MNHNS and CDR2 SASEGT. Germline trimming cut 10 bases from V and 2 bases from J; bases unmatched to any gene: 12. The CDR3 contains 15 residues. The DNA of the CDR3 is TGTGCCACCAGACCGCTGGGACAGCTCACAGATACGCAGTATTTT. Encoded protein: CATRPLGQLTDTQYF.

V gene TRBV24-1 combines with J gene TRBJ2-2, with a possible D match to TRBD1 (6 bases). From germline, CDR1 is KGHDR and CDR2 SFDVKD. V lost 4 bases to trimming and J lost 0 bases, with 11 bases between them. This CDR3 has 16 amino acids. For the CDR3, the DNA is TGTGCCACCAGTGACGTGGGGGCAACGAACACCGGGGAGCTGTTTTTT. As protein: CATSDVGATNTGELFF.

Written as DNA, the CDR3 is TGTGCCAGCAGCTTACGCCCCCTTGAGGGTGTCAAGCCCGAGCAGTTCTTC. Its protein product is CASSLRPLEGVKPEQFF. V is TRBV11-2 and J is TRBJ2-1; maybe TRBD2 (5 bases). V was cut by 2 bases and J by 10 bases, with 24 bases left in between. The length of the CDR3 is 17 residues. Germline lookup yields CDR1 SGHAT and CDR2 FQNNGV.

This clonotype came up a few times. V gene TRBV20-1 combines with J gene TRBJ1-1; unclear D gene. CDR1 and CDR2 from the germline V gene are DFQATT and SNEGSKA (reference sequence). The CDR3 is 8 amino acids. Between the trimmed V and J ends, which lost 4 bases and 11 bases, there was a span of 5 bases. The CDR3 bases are TGCAGTGCTAAGGGTGCTTTCTTT. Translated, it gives CSAKGAFF.

The DNA for the CDR3 is TGTGCCAGCAGCTCGGACAGGGGCAATGAGCAGTTCTTC. Protein product: CASSSDRGNEQFF. The V and J genes are TRBV11-2 and TRBJ2-1; 9 nucleotides align to TRBD1. The CDR3 contains 13 residues. Trimming cost V 4 bases and J 6 bases; bases outside gene matches: 1. The germline gives CDR1 SGHAT, CDR2 FQNNGV.

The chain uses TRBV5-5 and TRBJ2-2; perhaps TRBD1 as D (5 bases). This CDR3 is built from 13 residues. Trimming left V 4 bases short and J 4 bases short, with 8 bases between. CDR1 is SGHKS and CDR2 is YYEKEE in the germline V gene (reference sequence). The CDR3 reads CASSQGFTGELFF. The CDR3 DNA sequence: TGTGCCAGCAGCCAGGGATTCACCGGGGAGCTGTTTTTT. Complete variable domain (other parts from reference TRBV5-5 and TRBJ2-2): DAGVTQSPTHLIKTRGQQVTLRCSPISGHKSVSWYQQVLGQGPQFIFQYYEKEERGRGNFPDRFSARQFPNYSSELNVNALLLGDSALYLCASSQGFTGELFFGEGSRLTVL.

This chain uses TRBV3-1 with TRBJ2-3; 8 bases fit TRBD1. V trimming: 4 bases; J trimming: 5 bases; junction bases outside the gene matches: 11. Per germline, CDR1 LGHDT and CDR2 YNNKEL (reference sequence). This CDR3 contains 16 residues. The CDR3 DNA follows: TGTGCCAGCAGCCGATCCATAGCTACAGGGGGAGATACGCAGTATTTT. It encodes CASSRSIATGGDTQYF.